The next 11 T cell receptor beta chains were all read from a single sample in a study of T cell repertoires in cytomegalovirus infection. Each CDR3 protein gets one entry after TCRdb re-called the reads with MiXCR. This table holds about 310,000 distinct CDR3 sequences, 15% to 20% found once. Sequenced sample: PBMCs. These receptors were collected from a human donor in good health (CMV status not recorded). Some clones in this sample may be carry-over from other donors' samples.

This clonotype was picked up many times. The V and J genes are TRBV7-2 and TRBJ1-2; D possibly corresponds to TRBD1 (5 bases). V shed 1 base and J shed 0 bases, with 9 bases lying between them. Germline V gene lookup returns CDR1 SGHTA and CDR2 FQGNSA. The CDR3 is 15 residues long. The CDR3 region is CASSLGTTTNYGYTF. CDR3 sequence (DNA): TGTGCCAGCAGCTTAGGGACAACCACTAACTATGGCTACACCTTC.

A note on this clonotype: A much larger clone is a single base away; this may be a read error. This chain uses TRBV5-4 with TRBJ1-1; maybe TRBD1 (5 bases). This CDR3 spans 13 amino acids. Per the germline V gene, CDR1 is SGHNT and CDR2 is YYREEE (reference sequence). Trimming cost V 3 bases and J 1 base, with 7 bases left between them. The CDR3 nucleotides are TGTGCCAGCAGCTGGGGGGGGAACACTGAAGCTTTCTTT. It specifies CASSWGGNTEAFF. Drawing the rest from reference TRBV5-4 and TRBJ1-1, the complete variable domain is ETGVTQSPTHLIKTRGQQVTLRCSSQSGHNTVSWYQQALGQGPQFIFQYYREEENGRGNFPPRFSGLQFPNYSSELNVNALELDDSALYLCASSWGGNTEAFFGQGTRLTVV.

The rearrangement uses TRBV9 and TRBJ1-1; perhaps TRBD1 as D (6 bases). From germline, CDR1 is SGDLS and CDR2 YYNGEE. CDR3 length: 16 residues. V lost 3 bases, J lost 0 bases, and 15 bases lay in between. CDR3 residues: CASSEWTDSMNTEAFF. Written as DNA, the CDR3 is TGTGCCAGCAGCGAGTGGACAGACTCTATGAACACTGAAGCTTTCTTT.

The rearrangement joins TRBV11-1 to TRBJ2-1, with no clear D. The germline V and J ends were trimmed by 1 base and 3 bases, with 7 bases remaining between them. This CDR3 is built from 14 residues. The germline gives CDR1 SGHAT, CDR2 FQDESV (reference sequence). CDR3 in amino acids: CASSLERIYNEQFF. In DNA, the CDR3 is TGTGCCAGCAGCTTAGAACGGATCTACAATGAGCAGTTCTTC. Supplemented by reference TRBV11-1 and TRBJ2-1, the full variable domain reads EAEVAQSPRYKITEKSQAVAFWCDPISGHATLYWYRQILGQGPELLVQFQDESVVDDSQLPKDRFSAERLKGVDSTLKIQPAELGDSAMYLCASSLERIYNEQFFGPGTRLTVL.

This clonotype showed up many times. The J gene is TRBJ1-6, the V gene TRBV7-2; D uncertain. The CDR3 contains 14 residues. Deletions cut 4 bases from V and 11 bases from J, with 15 bases between. In germline, CDR1 is SGHTA, CDR2 FQGNSA. CDR3 sequence reads: CASSSYSIGAPLHF. The DNA for the CDR3 is TGTGCCAGCAGCTCTTACAGCATTGGGGCACCCCTCCACTTT.

In this sample, this clonotype turned up a few times. The chain employs TRBV7-9 and TRBJ2-1; weak D call: TRBD1 (6 bases). Looked up from germline, CDR1 is SEHNR and CDR2 is FQNEAQ (reference sequence). The CDR3 length is 15 residues. Trimming took off 3 bases at V and 8 bases at J, with 17 bases between the two ends. The CDR3 nucleotides read TGTGCCAGCAGCTTTAACAGGGCCCCCGTCGATGAGCAGTTCTTC. Protein sequence: CASSFNRAPVDEQFF.

This rearrangement joins TRBV11-1 to TRBJ1-1; TRBD1 is a possible D gene (5 bases). V was pared by 1 base and J by 6 bases, with 15 bases between. This CDR3 contains 15 residues. Per the germline V gene, CDR1 is SGHAT and CDR2 is FQDESV (reference sequence). The CDR3 DNA sequence: TGTGCCAGCAGCTTAGTAGTCGGGGGGTCCGCTGAAGCTTTCTTT. This encodes CASSLVVGGSAEAFF.

This clonotype was counted between two and nine times. The chain links TRBV2 to TRBJ2-1; 10 bases align to TRBD2. Germline loops: CDR1 SNHLY, CDR2 FYNNEI. The CDR3 totals 16 residues. V dropped 4 bases and J dropped 6; count of bases not matched to a gene: 9. The CDR3: CASSGLAGVWGNEQFF. The CDR3, as DNA: TGTGCCAGCAGTGGGCTAGCGGGGGTTTGGGGCAATGAGCAGTTCTTC.

The J gene is TRBJ2-5, the V gene TRBV12-3 or TRBV12-4, with 7 bases matching TRBD2. The CDR3 contains 15 residues. The junction had 6 bases not matched to a gene; V was cut back by 1 base and J by 4 bases. The CDR3 nucleotides are TGTGCCAGCAGTTTAGAGTGGTCGGGGGGAGAGACCCAGTACTTC. Its translation is CASSLEWSGGETQYF.

The V and J genes are TRBV3-1 and TRBJ1-5; 8 nucleotides align to TRBD1. With 3 bases clipped from V and 3 bases from J, the junction kept 4 bases outside the gene matches. The germline CDR1 and CDR2 sequences are LGHDT and YNNKEL (reference sequence). The CDR3 loop spans 15 amino acids. In DNA form, the CDR3 reads TGTGCCAGCAGCCACGGACAGGGTTACAATCAGCCCCAGCATTTT. Its protein is CASSHGQGYNQPQHF.

The V call is TRBV28, the J call TRBJ1-1, with D unclear. V was pared by 5 bases and J by 3 bases, with 16 bases between. There are 15 residues in the CDR3. The germline gives CDR1 MDHEN, CDR2 SYDVKM. The CDR3 spells CASSPTREVYTEAFF. CDR3 sequence (DNA): TGTGCCAGCAGTCCAACCCGGGAGGTGTACACTGAAGCTTTCTTT. The complete variable domain, with remaining parts taken from reference TRBV28 and TRBJ1-1, reads DVKVTQSSRYLVKRTGEKVFLECVQDMDHENMFWYRQDPGLGLRLIYFSYDVKMKEKGDIPEGYSVSREKKERFSLILESASTNQTSMYLCASSPTREVYTEAFFGQGTRLTVV.